Listed below are T cell receptor beta chains from one sample, sequenced in a study of T cell responses to AZD1222 COVID-19 vaccine. Sequencing was performed with immunoSEQ multiplex PCR; in TCRdb, only in-frame clones are kept and a portion is missing. The sample comprises fewer than 200,000 clones, about 89% of which are singletons, and 1.5% to 2% rests with the top ten. The specimen comprised peripheral blood, sampled on day 0 of AZD1222 vaccination. These TCRs come from an adult in good health. CDR3s leave out the opening cysteine and the closing phenylalanine or tryptophan.

j_gene,v_gene,CDR3aa
TRBJ2-1,TRBV27,ASSLSRSGYNEQF
TRBJ1-5,TRBV6-5,ASRQGNQPQH
TRBJ2-2,TRBV28,ASSLSAVSGELF
TRBJ2-1,TRBV28,ASSLRGEQF
TRBJ2-4,TRBV6-5,ASRDVGDPIQY
TRBJ2-3,TRBV4-2,ASSQTGGQSSTDTQY
TRBJ2-4,TRBV4-1,ASSQDAGGRGSGKNIQY
TRBJ1-1,TRBV12-3/TRBV12-4,ASSSGWGREAF
TRBJ1-4,TRBV2,ASRFATNEKLF
TRBJ1-5,TRBV4-3,ASSQEQGRDQPQH
TRBJ2-1,TRBV7-9,ASSPLAGGPHEQF
TRBJ1-1,TRBV6-2/TRBV6-3,ASSPRLKTEAF
TRBJ2-1,TRBV10-2,ASGTSGVPGEQF
TRBJ2-3,TRBV7-9,ASSLARGDTQY
TRBJ1-3,TRBV7-9,ASIPLSGNTIY